Following are 16 T cell receptor beta chains from one sample sequenced in a study of PD-1 blockade in classical Hodgkin lymphoma (dated by TCRdb to the early 2020s). Taken with the paper, the label for time point translates to: cycle 2 day 1 (C2D1) of nivolumab. All trial patients had relapsed after autologous stem cell transplantation, with cohorts A, B and C differing in prior brentuximab vedotin exposure. The library was generated by the immunoSEQ multiplex PCR assay. What TCRdb holds here is the immuneACCESS table cut down to in-frame rearrangements. Part of the clones is not present; checked against another copy, under half of the missing clones reflect an unresolved V gene, and the others are unexplained. The sample table records approximately 98,000 clones; roughly nine tenths of these occur just once. Just under 20% of the sample is held by the ten biggest clonotypes. The source material was peripheral blood mononuclear cells (PBMCs), sampled before the second cycle of nivolumab. Receptors were obtained from a human donor with classical Hodgkin lymphoma.

The rearrangement joins TRBV10-3 to TRBJ2-1, with TRBD2 identical over 8 bases. CDR3 size: 17 residues. CDR1 is ENHRY, CDR2 SYGVKD, per germline. V trimming: 0 bases; J trimming: 5 bases; junction bases outside the gene matches: 9. As DNA, the CDR3 is TGTGCCATCAGTGAGTCGTATGGGGTAGCGGGGAACAATGAGCAGTTCTTC. It encodes CAISESYGVAGNNEQFF.

This rearrangement joins TRBV10-3 to TRBJ2-5, with D unclear. The CDR3 runs 13 residues. V was cut by 4 bases and J by 3 bases, with 9 bases left in between. CDR1 and CDR2 from the germline V gene are ENHRY and SYGVKD. The CDR3 loop reads CAISARLKETQYF. As DNA, the CDR3 is TGTGCCATCAGTGCGAGACTGAAAGAGACCCAGTACTTC.

V is TRBV12-5 and J is TRBJ2-3, with D maybe TRBD2 (6 bases). The CDR3 length is 17 residues. Trimming shortened V by 1 base and J by 2 bases, and 16 bases separated the two germline ends. Germline assignment: CDR1 LGHNT and CDR2 FRNRAP. The CDR3 sequence: CASGLAPGTSYTDTQYF. The CDR3, as DNA: TGTGCTAGTGGTTTGGCCCCTGGGACTTCCTACACAGATACGCAGTATTTT.

The sample holds a few counts of this clone. This sequence joins TRBV6-6 and TRBJ1-4; D gene unclear. The V end lost 5 bases, the J end lost 4 bases, and 11 bases lay between the germline ends. The length of the CDR3 is 14 residues. Germline V gene data show CDR1 as MNHNY and CDR2 as SVGAGI (reference sequence). CDR3 DNA sequence: TGTGCCAGCAGTGAGGGAGATAGTAATGAAAAACTGTTTTTT. This gives the protein CASSEGDSNEKLFF.

The chain joins TRBV6-5 to TRBJ1-5; D gene ambiguous. This CDR3 spans 16 amino acids. V shed 2 bases and J shed 4 bases, with 15 bases lying between them. CDR1 and CDR2 (germline): MNHEY, SVGAGI. The CDR3 DNA is TGTGCCAGCAGTTACGGCCCCCGACGGGCGAATCAGCCCCAGCATTTT. This codes for CASSYGPRRANQPQHF.

J is TRBJ2-5 and V is TRBV6-1; TRBD1 is a possible D gene (5 bases). This CDR3 region has 15 residues. V shed 1 base and J shed 2 bases, with 11 bases lying between them. Germline V CDR1 and CDR2: MNHNS, SASEGT. CDR3 sequence: CASSEVVTDQETQYF. CDR3 nucleotides: TGTGCCAGCAGTGAAGTTGTGACAGATCAAGAGACCCAGTACTTC.

The chain links TRBV30 to TRBJ2-3; possibly TRBD1 for D (5 bases). Trimming stripped 4 bases from V and 0 bases from J, with 11 bases between. This CDR3 has 14 residues. Per germline, CDR1 GTSNPN and CDR2 SVGIG (reference sequence). The CDR3 bases are TGTGCCTGGATATCAGGGCCGAGCACAGATACGCAGTATTTT. Residues: CAWISGPSTDTQYF.

The rearrangement joins TRBV28 to TRBJ2-7; no firm D call. Trimming pared 6 bases from V and 4 bases from J, leaving 7 bases between. The CDR3 is 11 amino acids. Germline assignment: CDR1 MDHEN and CDR2 SYDVKM. Written as DNA, the CDR3 is TGTGCCAGCAGAGGATGGTACGAGCAGTACTTC. Protein: CASRGWYEQYF.

This chain joins TRBV5-4 and TRBJ2-2; D is undetermined. CDR1 is SGHNT and CDR2 is YYREEE in the germline V gene (reference sequence). The CDR3 consists of 12 residues. The germline V and J ends were trimmed by 1 base and 5 bases, with 3 bases remaining between them. The CDR3 sequence: CASSLLTGELFF. The DNA for the CDR3 is TGTGCCAGCAGCTTGCTAACCGGGGAGCTGTTTTTT.

This clone has more than one count but fewer than ten. The chain combines TRBV25-1 with TRBJ2-3; no reliable D call. Germline CDR1 and CDR2: MGHDK and SYGVNS. V lost 6 bases to trimming and J lost 5 bases, with 3 bases between them. This CDR3 has 10 residues. DNA of the CDR3: TGTGCCAGCAGCTTAGATACGCAGTATTTT. Protein product: CASSLDTQYF.

The chain is built from TRBV2 and TRBJ1-3; TRBD1 matches at 7 bases. V trimming: 6 bases; J trimming: 1 base; junction bases outside the gene matches: 9. Looked up from germline, CDR1 is SNHLY and CDR2 is FYNNEI. There are 16 residues in the CDR3. This CDR3 is CASSRFDRASGNTIYF. In DNA form, the CDR3 reads TGTGCCAGCAGCCGGTTCGACAGGGCGTCTGGAAACACCATATATTTT.

The V call is TRBV18, the J call TRBJ2-3; possibly TRBD1 for D (6 bases). V lost 6 bases and J lost 3, with 10 bases in between. The germline V gene has CDR1 KGHSH and CDR2 LQKENI. The CDR3 has 13 amino acids. In nucleotides, the CDR3 is TGTGCCAGCTCCAAACAGGGTACAGATACGCAGTATTTT. Its protein is CASSKQGTDTQYF.

The chain links TRBV10-3 to TRBJ2-7; D gene uncertain. V was trimmed by 4 bases and J by 0 bases, leaving 4 bases between them. Germline lookup yields CDR1 ENHRY and CDR2 SYGVKD. This CDR3 comprises 12 residues. CDR3 sequence: CAISADSYEQYF. The DNA for the CDR3 is TGTGCCATCAGTGCGGACTCCTACGAGCAGTACTTC.

The gene calls are TRBV5-1 and TRBJ2-5, with TRBD2 matching over 12 bases. The V and J ends lost 1 base and 0 bases, in that order; junction bases with no gene match: 7. The CDR3 extends over 18 amino acids. Germline V gene lookup returns CDR1 SGHRS and CDR2 YFSETQ. The CDR3 spells CASSLPRTSGTYQETQYF. The CDR3 nucleotides read TGCGCCAGCAGCTTGCCTCGGACTAGCGGGACGTACCAAGAGACCCAGTACTTC.

This chain uses TRBV7-8 with TRBJ2-2; the match to TRBD1 covers 7 bases. After removal of 4 bases from V and 4 bases from J, the junction contained 9 bases not matched to a gene. CDR1 and CDR2 (germline): SGHVS, FQNEAQ. The CDR3 is made up of 16 amino acids. Here the CDR3 DNA reads TGTGCCAGCAGCTCAAGACAGGGTCTCGGCACCGGGGAGCTGTTTTTT. Protein sequence: CASSSRQGLGTGELFF.

The V gene is TRBV4-1, the J gene TRBJ2-3, with D perhaps matching TRBD2 (6 bases). The CDR3 loop spans 16 amino acids. Germline CDR1 MGHRA, CDR2 YSYEKL. Trimming pared 1 base from V and 3 bases from J, leaving 14 bases between. DNA for the CDR3: TGCGCCAGCAGCCAAGGTAATAGCGGCGGAACAGATACGCAGTATTTT. Amino acids: CASSQGNSGGTDTQYF.